This T cell receptor (beta chain) was sequenced for a study of response to subunit inactivated influenza vaccine. TCRdb fed the RT-PCR reads into MiXCR, producing one record per CDR3 protein. Of 500,000 to 550,000 distinct CDR3 sequences in the sample, less than 25% were seen once. This clonotype was seen only a few times. Germline lookup yields CDR1 LGHDT and CDR2 YNNKEL (reference sequence). V lost 3 bases, J lost 6 bases, and 2 bases stayed unmatched. The CDR3 is 12 amino acids. These data are also associated with another study on T cells expressing NK-cell markers. That source reports: A 5'RACE template switching approach incorporating UMIs was used to make TCR beta cDNA. Seven HCMV-seropositive donors and one seronegative donor made up the eight sequenced donors. Of CD8+ T cells, roughly 1.0-8% belonged to dominant NKG2C+ clonotypes in roughly 6 donors. Where a handful of donors were concerned, these clonotypes also led the CD3+CD56-NKG2C+ fraction.

The material was CD4+ T cells sorted from PBMCs, obtained 12 days after vaccination. The V and J genes are TRBV3-1 and TRBJ2-7; TRBD1 agrees at 7 bases. This receptor was obtained from a man aged 50-60 years who received an inactivated influenza vaccine. The DNA of the CDR3 is TGTGCCAGCAGCCAGACAGGGAGCGAGCAGTACTTC. Its protein is CASSQTGSEQYF.